These 22 T cell receptor beta chains originate from one sample sequenced in a study of T cell responses to AZD1222 COVID-19 vaccine. TCRdb's copy holds only in-frame clones and misses some; the assay was immunoSEQ multiplex PCR. Of some 60,000 clones listed, around three quarters were seen once; the top ten hold about 3.7%. Sequences were derived from peripheral blood, sampled 28 days after the second AZD1222 dose. These receptors came from an adult who received the AZD1222 COVID-19 vaccine.

Worth noting for this clone: At one of its ends the junction is not consistent with the germline gene, which may arise from a read error. The chain combines TRBV4-2 with TRBJ2-5; 11 bases match TRBD2. Per germline, CDR1 LGHNA and CDR2 YNFKEQ. CDR3 length: 17 residues. The CDR3 coding sequence is TGTGCCGGCAGCCAAGGTTCTAGCGGGGGGCCGCCCGAGACCCAGTACTTC. Translation gives CAGSQGSSGGPPETQYF.

The chain is built from TRBV7-2 and TRBJ1-2, with D tentatively TRBD1 (5 bases). Germline V gene data show CDR1 as SGHTA and CDR2 as FQGNSA. The CDR3 consists of 15 residues. V was shortened by 4 bases and J by 6 bases, with 18 bases between the two germline ends. CDR3 nucleotide sequence: TGTGCCAGCAGCTCCGGGACCCAGCAAGGGGATGGCTACACCTTC. This translates into CASSSGTQQGDGYTF.

By sample share, this clone is medium-sized (0.01 to 0.1%). The CDR3 spells CASGFRGNTEAFF. CDR3 coding DNA: TGTGCTAGTGGCTTCCGGGGGAACACTGAAGCTTTCTTT. The chain is built from TRBV12-5 and TRBJ1-1, with D uncertain. V shed 6 bases and J shed 1 base, with 9 bases lying between them. There are 13 residues in the CDR3. Germline V gene lookup returns CDR1 LGHNT and CDR2 FRNRAP.

The CDR3, as DNA: TGTGCCAGTTCGTGGACAGGCTCCTACGAGCAGTACTTC. It encodes CASSWTGSYEQYF. The chain joins TRBV19 to TRBJ2-7, with 7 bases aligning to TRBD1. CDR1 and CDR2 (germline): LNHDA, SQIVND (reference sequence). The CDR3 consists of 13 residues. V trimming: 8 bases; J trimming: 0 bases; junction bases outside the gene matches: 4. Variable domain in full (rest from reference TRBV19 and TRBJ2-7): DGGITQSPKYLFRKEGQNVTLSCEQNLNHDAMYWYRQDPGQGLRLIYYSQIVNDFQKGDIAEGYSVSREKKESFPLTVTSAQKNPTAFYLCASSWTGSYEQYFGPGTRLTVT.

This clone was detected only once. This chain links TRBV7-9 with TRBJ2-4; the D gene is possibly TRBD2 (6 bases). The germline V gene has CDR1 SEHNR and CDR2 FQNEAQ (reference sequence). Trimming left V 5 bases short and J 2 bases short, with 22 bases between. CDR3 length: 18 amino acids. The CDR3 loop reads CASSPPGTGLGSKNIQYF. In nucleotides, the CDR3 is TGTGCCAGCAGCCCTCCGGGGACTGGGTTGGGGTCCAAAAACATTCAGTACTTC.

The J gene is TRBJ1-5, the V gene TRBV6-5; TRBD1 aligns across 8 bases. This CDR3 is 15 amino acids long. CDR1 and CDR2 from the germline V gene are MNHEY and SVGAGI. The V gene end was trimmed by 6 bases and the J gene end by 3 bases; junction bases not matched to a gene: 7. The CDR3, as DNA: TGTGCCAGCAGCACAGGACAGGGACTCAATCAGCCCCAGCATTTT. It yields the protein CASSTGQGLNQPQHF.

This clone has a single count. The J gene is TRBJ1-2, the V gene TRBV5-1; no reliable D call. This CDR3 region has 13 residues. The V gene lost 1 base and the J gene lost 7 bases, with 11 bases spanning the gap. Germline values: CDR1 SGHRS, CDR2 YFSETQ. CDR3 sequence: CASSLSRQAGYTF. In DNA form, the CDR3 reads TGCGCCAGCAGCTTGAGTCGGCAGGCTGGCTACACCTTC.

This rearrangement joins TRBV7-2 to TRBJ2-5; 10 positions agree with TRBD2. CDR1 SGHTA and CDR2 FQGNSA come from the germline V gene. Trimming took 5 bases from V and 3 from J; bases not matched to a gene: 3. The CDR3 has 14 residues. This chain's CDR3 is CASSPGLAEETQYF. The CDR3 coding sequence is TGTGCCAGCAGCCCCGGACTAGCGGAAGAGACCCAGTACTTC. Complete variable domain (other parts from reference TRBV7-2 and TRBJ2-5): GAGVSQSPSNKVTEKGKDVELRCDPISGHTALYWYRQSLGQGLEFLIYFQGNSAPDKSGLPSDRFSAERTGGSVSTLTIQRTQQEDSAVYLCASSPGLAEETQYFGPGTRLLVL.

The chain carries TRBV5-4 and TRBJ2-7; 7 bases are a match to TRBD1. Per the germline V gene, CDR1 is SGHNT and CDR2 is YYREEE (reference sequence). V dropped 4 bases and J dropped 5; count of bases not matched to a gene: 6. This CDR3 is built from 13 residues. For the CDR3, the DNA is TGTGCCAGCAGCAGACAGGGCGGGCACGAGCAGTACTTC. Protein sequence: CASSRQGGHEQYF.

This clone showed up just once. The chain is built from TRBV29-1 and TRBJ1-6; D gene unclear. Germline V CDR1 and CDR2: SQVTM, ANQGSEA. The CDR3 is 13 amino acids. Trimming took off 5 bases at V and 0 bases at J, with 5 bases between the two ends. In DNA, the CDR3 is TGCAGCGTTCGAAGCTCCTATAATTCACCCCTCCACTTT. It is translated as CSVRSSYNSPLHF.

This clone was recorded only once. The CDR3 DNA reads TGCGCCAGCAGCCAAGATTGGGACAGGGGGCTTTCACCCCTCCACTTT. This sequence encodes CASSQDWDRGLSPLHF. This sequence joins TRBV4-3 and TRBJ1-6; 12 bases are shared with TRBD1. Trimming removed 0 bases from V and 9 bases from J; junction bases left unmatched: 3. Germline values: CDR1 LGHNA, CDR2 YSLEER. CDR3 length equals 16 residues.

This clone was seen only a few times. The V gene is TRBV30, the J gene TRBJ1-2, with D perhaps matching TRBD1 (5 bases). V was shortened by 4 bases and J by 8 bases, with 14 bases between the two germline ends. This CDR3 comprises 12 residues. Germline CDR1 and CDR2: GTSNPN and SVGIG (reference sequence). In DNA, the CDR3 is TGTGCCTGGAACCAAGGGAGGGGAGGCTACACCTTC. It encodes CAWNQGRGGYTF.

This clone was counted a single time. The chain combines TRBV6-5 with TRBJ2-5; TRBD2 agrees at 7 bases. Germline CDR1 is MNHEY and CDR2 is SVGAGI. V lost 0 bases and J lost 5; bases outside the gene matches: 9. This CDR3 is 16 amino acids long. CDR3 amino acids: CASSYSNWGGLETQYF. As DNA, the CDR3 is TGTGCCAGCAGTTACTCGAACTGGGGAGGGCTGGAGACCCAGTACTTC.

The J gene is TRBJ2-1, the V gene TRBV6-5; the match to TRBD1 covers 7 bases. Germline V lookup: CDR1 MNHEY, CDR2 SVGAGI. V shed 6 bases, J shed 12 bases, and the junction held 8 bases outside the gene matches. This CDR3 is built from 12 residues. The CDR3, as DNA: TGTGCCAGCAGGCCCACAGGGGTTATGCAGTTCTTC. As protein: CASRPTGVMQFF.

The chain has TRBV27 and TRBJ1-6; D remains unclear. With 6 bases removed from V and 8 bases from J, the gap between germline ends came to 14 bases. CDR1 and CDR2 (germline): MNHEY, SMNVEV (reference sequence). This CDR3 contains 14 residues. The CDR3: CASRYRRVDSPLHF. CDR3 bases: TGTGCCAGCAGGTACCGAAGGGTCGATTCACCCCTCCACTTT.

The chain has TRBV3-1 (or the pseudogene TRBV3-2) and TRBJ1-1; D is uncertain. The germline V gene encodes CDR1 LGHDT and CDR2 YNNKEL (reference sequence). Trimming took 1 base from V and 11 from J, leaving 11 bases between them. This CDR3 comprises 12 residues. This CDR3 reads CASSQGQSMAFF. In DNA form, the CDR3 reads TGTGCCAGCAGCCAAGGGCAGAGTATGGCTTTCTTT.

The V gene is TRBV6-5, the J gene TRBJ1-6; D remains ambiguous. This CDR3 is 13 amino acids long. Germline V gene data show CDR1 as MNHEY and CDR2 as SVGAGI. The germline V and J ends were trimmed by 6 bases and 8 bases, with 11 bases remaining between them. This CDR3 reads CASSESFDSPLHF. The CDR3 region has the DNA TGTGCCAGCAGCGAGAGCTTTGATTCACCCCTCCACTTT.

V is TRBV6-1 and J is TRBJ1-4; D unclear. V was cut by 6 bases and J by 2 bases, with 13 bases left in between. Germline loops: CDR1 MNHNS, CDR2 SASEGT. CDR3 length: 15 residues. For the CDR3, the DNA is TGTGCCAGCAGCTCCCGGACCCTTACTAATGAAAAACTGTTTTTT. Amino acids: CASSSRTLTNEKLFF.

The rearrangement uses TRBV5-1 and TRBJ2-1; D call uncertain. Trimming removed 0 bases from V and 4 bases from J, with 8 bases in between. Germline CDR1 reads SGHRS; CDR2 reads YFSETQ. This CDR3 spans 14 amino acids. The CDR3 loop reads CASSLGTGYNEQFF. CDR3 coding DNA: TGCGCCAGCAGCTTGGGTACCGGTTACAATGAGCAGTTCTTC. Drawing the rest from reference TRBV5-1 and TRBJ2-1, the complete variable domain is KAGVTQTPRYLIKTRGQQVTLSCSPISGHRSVSWYQQTPGQGLQFLFEYFSETQRNKGNFPGRFSGRQFSNSRSEMNVSTLELGDSALYLCASSLGTGYNEQFFGPGTRLTVL.

The chain uses TRBV2 and TRBJ2-7; tentative D call: TRBD2 (6 bases). CDR3 length equals 12 residues. V was shortened by 3 bases and J by 4 bases, with 7 bases between the two germline ends. Per the germline V gene, CDR1 is SNHLY and CDR2 is FYNNEI. The CDR3, as DNA: TGTGCCAGCAGTGATGGGGGGTACGAGCAGTACTTC. This gives the protein CASSDGGYEQYF.

The chain employs TRBV20-1 and TRBJ1-4, with D possibly being TRBD1 (6 bases). The CDR3 contains 13 residues. Germline assignment: CDR1 DFQATT and CDR2 SNEGSKA (reference sequence). V lost 3 bases to trimming and J lost 6 bases, with 11 bases between them. CDR3 loop: CSASPTGYEKLFF. DNA of the CDR3: TGCAGTGCTAGTCCCACAGGGTATGAAAAACTGTTTTTT.

The rearrangement links TRBV27 to TRBJ1-2; tentative D call: TRBD1 (5 bases). Germline lookup yields CDR1 MNHEY and CDR2 SMNVEV (reference sequence). Trimming left V 0 bases short and J 10 bases short, with 24 bases between. This CDR3 contains 17 residues. The CDR3 DNA follows: TGTGCCAGCAGTTTATCGGGGGGAGGGCGGGGAATCGTATACTACACCTTC. This codes for CASSLSGGGRGIVYYTF.